Given below is one TCR beta chain in context. Antigen unknown. These data originate in a study of T-cell memory formation after mild COVID-19. General study results and limits: Contracting CD4+ clones sat mainly in CM and EM; CD8+ in EMRA.

Via MiXCR, TCRdb re-called the 5' RACE reads, giving one row per CDR3 protein. The table includes 540,000 or so distinct CDR3 sequences, roughly 21% detected once. V dropped 6 bases and J dropped 2 bases, with 8 bases sitting between them. The CDR3 covers 12 residues. From germline, CDR1 is MNHNS and CDR2 SASEGT. The specimen sequenced was PBMCs or a T cell subset sorted from them (not recorded which). This chain joins TRBV6-1 and TRBJ2-7; D is undetermined. The sequence derives from an adult woman who had mild COVID-19 (a few samples of this study predate the infection). Cell type and time point are not known. The CDR3 protein is CASSRQTYEQYF. CDR3 nucleotides: TGTGCCAGCAGCCGACAAACCTACGAGCAGTACTTC.